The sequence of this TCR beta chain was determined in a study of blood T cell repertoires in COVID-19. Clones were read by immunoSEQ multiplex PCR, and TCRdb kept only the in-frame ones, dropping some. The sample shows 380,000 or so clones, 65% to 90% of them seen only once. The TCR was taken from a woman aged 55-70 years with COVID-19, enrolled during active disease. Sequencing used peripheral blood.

The CDR3 here is CASSQDREAFF. CDR3 sequence (DNA): TGTGCCAGCAGCCAAGATAGGGAGGCTTTCTTT. V is TRBV4-2 and J is TRBJ1-1; no clear D. CDR1 and CDR2 (germline): LGHNA, YNFKEQ. V was shortened by 0 bases and J by 11 bases, with 7 bases between the two germline ends. The length of the CDR3 is 11 residues.